This passage covers 5 T cell receptor beta chains from one sample sequenced in a study of cytomegalovirus exposure and HLA in healthy donors. Both 60 Vbeta primers and 13 Jbeta primers went into the PCR. Measured with immunoSEQ multiplex PCR; TCRdb has only the in-frame clones, and not every one. Of 100,000 or so clones listed, approximately 79% were seen once; the top ten hold 6.9%. Sequencing input: PBMCs. Receptors were obtained from a man aged 25 to 40 in good health and CMV-seropositive.

V is TRBV7-9 and J is TRBJ2-6; TRBD1 is a possible D gene (6 bases). The germline gives CDR1 SEHNR, CDR2 FQNEAQ (reference sequence). The CDR3 has 15 amino acids. V gave up 5 bases and J gave up 0 bases, with 8 bases separating them. CDR3 DNA sequence: TGTGCCAGCAGCCCACAGGGCTCTGGGGCCAACGTCCTGACTTTC. It translates to CASSPQGSGANVLTF. Combining the CDR3 with reference TRBV7-9 and TRBJ2-6 gives the whole variable domain DTGVSQNPRHKITKRGQNVTFRCDPISEHNRLYWYRQTLGQGPEFLTYFQNEAQLEKSRLLSDRFSAERPKGSFSTLEIQRTEQGDSAMYLCASSPQGSGANVLTFGAGSRLTVL.

This chain connects TRBV27 to TRBJ1-2, with D tentatively TRBD1 (5 bases). The length of the CDR3 is 11 residues. Per germline, CDR1 MNHEY and CDR2 SMNVEV (reference sequence). The ends were cut back, 4 bases at V and 8 bases at J, with 8 bases in the middle. DNA of the CDR3: TGTGCCAGCAGTTCAGGGCGCGGCTACACCTTC. It encodes CASSSGRGYTF.

The table lists this clone with a count of one. The V and J genes are TRBV5-4 and TRBJ1-6, with a possible D match to TRBD1 (5 bases). This CDR3 has 14 residues. V shed 0 bases and J shed 8 bases, with 9 bases lying between them. The germline CDR1 and CDR2 sequences are SGHNT and YYREEE (reference sequence). Here the CDR3 DNA reads TGTGCCAGCAGCTTGGATTCAGGGCATTCACCCCTCCACTTT. The encoded protein is CASSLDSGHSPLHF.

The V and J genes are TRBV6-5 and TRBJ2-5; 10 positions match TRBD2. Germline assignment: CDR1 MNHEY and CDR2 SVGAGI. Trimming removed 6 bases from V and 5 bases from J; junction bases left unmatched: 3. This CDR3 comprises 13 residues. This chain's CDR3 is CASRTSGVETQYF. DNA for the CDR3: TGTGCCAGCAGAACTAGCGGGGTTGAGACCCAGTACTTC.

The V call is TRBV5-1, the J call TRBJ2-6; D call uncertain. Germline loops: CDR1 SGHRS, CDR2 YFSETQ. The V end lost 0 bases, the J end lost 4 bases, and 8 bases lay between the germline ends. The CDR3 length is 15 residues. The CDR3, as DNA: TGCGCCAGCAGCTTGGTGATTGGCGGGGCCAACGTCCTGACTTTC. This translates into CASSLVIGGANVLTF.